Listed below are T cell receptor beta chains from one sample, sequenced in a study of CD8+ T cells in alopecia areata. Repertoires were generated with immunoSEQ multiplex PCR, while TCRdb's copy carries only in-frame clones and drops some. Of 150,000 to 160,000 clones listed, around half are singletons. The source material was CD8+ T cells sorted from blood, sampled at week 0. Receptor source: a human donor with alopecia areata. Each CDR3 is given with its conserved first and last residue. The order of the fields is clone size, D gene, V gene, J gene, CDR3 DNA, CDR3 protein. The D gene is left open where the match is weak. Size is omitted from some rows. Given values are once, few, many or a class for expanded clones.

abundance: NA; d_gene: NA; v_gene: TRBV9; j_gene: TRBJ2-4; CDR3nt: TGTGCCAGCAGTGCGGGAAACATTCAGTACTTC; CDR3aa: CASSAGNIQYF
abundance: NA; d_gene: NA; v_gene: TRBV5-6; j_gene: TRBJ2-4; CDR3nt: TGTGCCAGTTCAATTTCTGGGCCCAAAAACATTCAGTACTTC; CDR3aa: CASSISGPKNIQYF
abundance: few; d_gene: NA; v_gene: TRBV27; j_gene: TRBJ1-1; CDR3nt: TGTGCCAGCAGGACCGTGATGGGCACTGAAGCTTTCTTT; CDR3aa: CASRTVMGTEAFF
abundance: few; d_gene: NA; v_gene: TRBV30; j_gene: TRBJ2-7; CDR3nt: TGTGCCTGGAGTGTTACGGGATCCTACGAGCAGTACTTC; CDR3aa: CAWSVTGSYEQYF
abundance: NA; d_gene: NA; v_gene: TRBV7-2; j_gene: TRBJ1-6; CDR3nt: TGTGCCAGCAGCTTACCGAACAGGGTTTCACCCCTCCACTTT; CDR3aa: CASSLPNRVSPLHF
abundance: few; d_gene: NA; v_gene: TRBV29-1; j_gene: TRBJ2-2; CDR3nt: TGCAGCGTTGAAGGCGCCGGGGAGCTGTTTTTT; CDR3aa: CSVEGAGELFF
abundance: few; d_gene: NA; v_gene: TRBV30; j_gene: TRBJ1-5; CDR3nt: TGTGCCTGGAGCGTGAGGGGGTATAATCAGCCCCAGCATTTT; CDR3aa: CAWSVRGYNQPQHF
abundance: NA; d_gene: NA; v_gene: TRBV5-6; j_gene: TRBJ1-4; CDR3nt: TGTGCCAGCAAAATTACAGGGAGTGAAAAACTGTTTTTT; CDR3aa: CASKITGSEKLFF
abundance: few; d_gene: NA; v_gene: TRBV15; j_gene: TRBJ2-1; CDR3nt: TGTGCCACCGGTTCGGGCACCTACAATGAGCAGTTCTTC; CDR3aa: CATGSGTYNEQFF
abundance: NA; d_gene: NA; v_gene: TRBV5-1; j_gene: TRBJ2-7; CDR3nt: TGCGCCAGCAGCTCCAACGTGGACGAGCAGTACTTC; CDR3aa: CASSSNVDEQYF
abundance: few; d_gene: NA; v_gene: TRBV7-8; j_gene: TRBJ1-5; CDR3nt: TGTGCCAGCACCCTATCAGCGAGCAATCAGCCCCAGCATTTT; CDR3aa: CASTLSASNQPQHF
abundance: NA; d_gene: NA; v_gene: TRBV14; j_gene: TRBJ1-1; CDR3nt: TGTGCCAGCAGCCAAGCCTACAGAAAGAACACTGAAGCTTTCTTT; CDR3aa: CASSQAYRKNTEAFF
abundance: few; d_gene: NA; v_gene: TRBV29-1; j_gene: TRBJ1-2; CDR3nt: TGCAGCGTAGCGGACCCTTTAGGCTATGGCTACACCTTC; CDR3aa: CSVADPLGYGYTF
abundance: NA; d_gene: TRBD1; v_gene: TRBV18; j_gene: TRBJ2-5; CDR3nt: TGTGCCAGCTCACCGGACAGGGAGCAAGAGACCCAGTACTTC; CDR3aa: CASSPDREQETQYF
abundance: once; d_gene: NA; v_gene: TRBV15; j_gene: TRBJ2-7; CDR3nt: TGTGCCACCAGCAGAGATTTCGACAGAGCCTCGTACGAGCAGTACTTC; CDR3aa: CATSRDFDRASYEQYF
abundance: few; d_gene: NA; v_gene: TRBV29-1; j_gene: TRBJ1-2; CDR3nt: TGCAGCGCAGGGCCGGAGTATCATAATGGCTACACCTTC; CDR3aa: CSAGPEYHNGYTF
abundance: few; d_gene: NA; v_gene: TRBV11-2; j_gene: TRBJ1-2; CDR3nt: TGTGCCAGCAGCTTAGGGGAAAGGGATGGCTACACCTTC; CDR3aa: CASSLGERDGYTF
abundance: NA; d_gene: NA; v_gene: TRBV30; j_gene: TRBJ1-6; CDR3nt: TGTGCCTGGAGTTTAGTGGGAGTCGGTAATTCACCCCTCCACTTT; CDR3aa: CAWSLVGVGNSPLHF